This TCR beta chain was identified in a study of cytomegalovirus exposure and HLA in healthy donors. General study points: In vitro experiments confirmed that a few CMV-associated chains were specific for CMV antigens.

To note about this clone: Its cognate antigen is unknown.

The table came from immunoSEQ multiplex PCR; TCRdb's copy has only in-frame clones and leaves some out. The data show 140,000 to 150,000 clones, roughly 90% seen once. V dropped 5 bases and J dropped 8; count of bases not matched to a gene: 7. The CDR3 covers 13 residues. Looked up from germline, CDR1 is LNHDA and CDR2 is SQIVND (reference sequence). J is TRBJ1-2 and V is TRBV19; 8 nucleotides align to TRBD1. The sequence derives from a man between 18 and 29 years old in good health and CMV-seropositive. Sequencing was performed on PBMCs. Here the CDR3 DNA reads TGTGCCAGTAGTTCGACAGGGGTCTACGGCTACACCTTC. It yields the protein CASSSTGVYGYTF.